These 27 T cell receptor beta chains were sequenced from one sample in a study of blood T cell repertoires in COVID-19. The assay was immunoSEQ multiplex PCR, and TCRdb's table has in-frame clones only and misses some. The table has 140,000 or so clones, approximately 87% seen once. Sequenced: PBMCs or T cells enriched from blood (not recorded which). Source of these receptors: a man between 60 and 70 years old who had recovered from COVID-19.

CDR3 nucleotide sequence: TGCGCCAGCAGCGCCGGACTAGCGGGGGGCATAAGCTCCTACGAGCAGTACTTC. Translation: CASSAGLAGGISSYEQYF. The chain employs TRBV5-1 and TRBJ2-7; 14 nucleotides match TRBD2. Trimming removed 4 bases from V and 0 bases from J; junction bases left unmatched: 9. Germline loops: CDR1 SGHRS, CDR2 YFSETQ. The length of the CDR3 is 18 residues.

J is TRBJ2-7 and V is TRBV12-3 or TRBV12-4, with TRBD1 matching 8 bases. The V and J ends lost 5 bases and 3 bases, in that order; junction bases with no gene match: 3. The CDR3 spans 13 residues. In nucleotides, the CDR3 is TGTGCCAGCAGTAGGGACAGGTACTACGAGCAGTACTTC. Encoded protein: CASSRDRYYEQYF.

The genes are TRBV28 and TRBJ1-3; D is unresolved. This CDR3 is 14 amino acids long. V lost 3 bases and J lost 2, with 8 bases in between. Germline V gene sequence: CDR1 MDHEN, CDR2 SYDVKM. CDR3: CASSFRGAGNTIYF. The CDR3 coding sequence is TGTGCCAGCAGTTTTCGGGGAGCTGGAAACACCATATATTTT.

The genes are TRBV24-1 and TRBJ2-1, with TRBD1 as a possible D gene (6 bases). The V gene's germline CDR1 is KGHDR and CDR2 SFDVKD. The CDR3 is 15 amino acids. Trimming took off 9 bases at V and 8 bases at J, with 22 bases between the two ends. CDR3 nucleotides: TGTGCCACCGCCACCGGGACAACCACCGGGGATGAGCAGTTCTTC. This sequence encodes CATATGTTTGDEQFF.

The J gene is TRBJ1-2, the V gene TRBV6-5, with a tentative D call TRBD1 (5 bases). CDR3 length: 15 residues. Looked up from germline, CDR1 is MNHEY and CDR2 is SVGAGI. V was trimmed by 0 bases and J by 5 bases, leaving 13 bases between them. CDR3 nucleotide sequence: TGTGCCAGCAGTTACTCGAAAGGGGCCGGGTATGGCTACACCTTC. Its translation: CASSYSKGAGYGYTF.

This CDR3 reads CASSRGGALGEQYF. Here the CDR3 DNA reads TGTGCCAGCAGCCGGGGAGGGGCCTTGGGGGAGCAGTACTTC. The chain has TRBV14 and TRBJ2-7; 7 positions match TRBD2. From germline, CDR1 is SGHDN and CDR2 FVKESK. V was clipped by 4 bases and J by 7 bases; unmatched bases: 10. The CDR3 has 14 residues.

The chain recombines TRBV19 with TRBJ2-2, with 8 positions matching TRBD1. CDR1 and CDR2 from the germline V gene are LNHDA and SQIVND (reference sequence). The CDR3 has 15 amino acids. After removal of 7 bases from V and 0 bases from J, the junction contained 4 bases not matched to a gene. CDR3 nucleotide sequence: TGTGCCAGTACCCGGACAGGGCCGAACACCGGGGAGCTGTTTTTT. It specifies CASTRTGPNTGELFF.

The V and J genes are TRBV19 and TRBJ1-5; D is undetermined. The germline V gene encodes CDR1 LNHDA and CDR2 SQIVND (reference sequence). V lost 3 bases to trimming and J lost 2 bases, with 5 bases between them. The CDR3 consists of 13 residues. In DNA form, the CDR3 reads TGTGCCAGTAGTATTACAGGCAATCAGCCCCAGCATTTT. Protein: CASSITGNQPQHF.

The chain employs TRBV7-8 and TRBJ1-2; TRBD1 matches 7 bases. The germline gives CDR1 SGHVS, CDR2 FQNEAQ. This CDR3 contains 15 residues. Trimming took 5 bases from V and 7 from J; bases not matched to a gene: 13. The CDR3 loop is CASSQSPGQLSGYTF. The CDR3 DNA reads TGTGCCAGCAGCCAATCGCCGGGACAGTTGAGTGGCTACACCTTC.

The chain links TRBV15 to TRBJ2-7; D perhaps matches TRBD1 (6 bases). There are 13 residues in the CDR3. Germline CDR1 and CDR2: LNHNV and YYDKDF (reference sequence). V gave up 5 bases and J gave up 7 bases, with 15 bases separating them. The CDR3 reads CATSSQGYGEQYF. The CDR3 DNA is TGTGCCACCAGCTCACAGGGATACGGTGAGCAGTACTTC.

V usage is TRBV11-2 and J usage is TRBJ2-1; TRBD2 matches 7 bases. Germline CDR1 reads SGHAT; CDR2 reads FQNNGV. The CDR3 length is 16 residues. After removal of 5 bases from V and 2 bases from J, the junction contained 9 bases not matched to a gene. CDR3 loop: CASSPARGSTYNEQFF. DNA of the CDR3: TGTGCCAGCAGCCCCGCCCGCGGGAGCACCTACAATGAGCAGTTCTTC.

The chain employs TRBV4-1 and TRBJ1-5; the match to TRBD1 covers 7 bases. The junction had 6 bases not matched to a gene; V was cut back by 3 bases and J by 1 base. Germline V lookup: CDR1 MGHRA, CDR2 YSYEKL. CDR3 size: 16 residues. CDR3 nucleotides: TGCGCCAGCAGCCAGAAACAGGGGTACAGCAATCAGCCCCAGCATTTT. Its translation is CASSQKQGYSNQPQHF.

This clone was picked up one time. The V gene is TRBV11-2, the J gene TRBJ2-7, with 7 bases identical to TRBD2. Germline V gene data show CDR1 as SGHAT and CDR2 as FQNNGV. The CDR3 is 17 amino acids. After removal of 0 bases from V and 7 bases from J, the junction contained 15 bases not matched to a gene. Here the CDR3 DNA reads TGTGCCAGCAGCTTAGATGGAACCGGGACTACGGCGGGGGAGCAGTACTTC. Residues: CASSLDGTGTTAGEQYF.

The genes are TRBV10-2 and TRBJ2-7, with 8 bases fitting TRBD1. The length of the CDR3 is 14 residues. Germline-derived CDR1 and CDR2 are WSHSY and SAAADI. V shed 6 bases, J shed 0 bases, and the junction held 4 bases outside the gene matches. CDR3 in DNA: TGCGCCAGCAGCCCCGGGACAGGCTCCTACGAGCAGTACTTC. Its protein is CASSPGTGSYEQYF.

In this sample, this clone turned up a few times. V gene TRBV7-8 combines with J gene TRBJ1-1; D is perhaps TRBD1 (6 bases). There are 13 residues in the CDR3. Germline loops: CDR1 SGHVS, CDR2 FQNEAQ. V lost 8 bases and J 3 bases, leaving 13 bases between the germline ends. The CDR3 sequence: CASGNKGDTEAFF. The CDR3 DNA sequence: TGTGCCAGCGGTAACAAGGGGGACACTGAAGCTTTCTTT.

This clone was observed a few times. The genes are TRBV21-1 and TRBJ1-6; the D segment call TRBD1 is taken from the table without a DNA check. TRBV21-1 is marked as a pseudogene. The length of the CDR3 is 13 residues. Here the CDR3 DNA reads TGTGCCAGCAGGACCAGGGGGAATTCACCCCTCCACTTT. This sequence encodes CASRTRGNSPLHF.

The rearrangement uses TRBV7-9 and TRBJ1-5; the match to TRBD1 covers 9 bases. Losses at the gene ends were 1 base for V and 6 bases for J; bases not matched to a gene: 7. The CDR3 consists of 16 residues. The germline V gene has CDR1 SEHNR and CDR2 FQNEAQ (reference sequence). CDR3 protein: CASSLDGTGSSQPQHF. The CDR3 nucleotides are TGTGCCAGCAGCTTAGACGGGACAGGGTCAAGTCAGCCCCAGCATTTT.

The V gene is TRBV30, the J gene TRBJ1-1, with D hard to call. Germline V gene data show CDR1 as GTSNPN and CDR2 as SVGIG (reference sequence). Trimming left V 5 bases short and J 8 bases short, with 15 bases between. This CDR3 contains 12 residues. The CDR3 sequence: CAWRGGPAEAFF. CDR3 nucleotides: TGTGCCTGGCGGGGAGGCCCGGCCGAAGCTTTCTTT.

The V and J genes are TRBV18 and TRBJ1-2; 7 bases are shared with TRBD1. The germline V gene encodes CDR1 KGHSH and CDR2 LQKENI. The CDR3 covers 13 residues. J was trimmed by 6 bases and V by 5 bases; bases with no gene match: 6. The CDR3 loop is CASSSGQADGYTF. The CDR3, as DNA: TGTGCCAGCTCATCAGGACAGGCCGATGGCTACACCTTC.

This clone was found a few times. The chain joins TRBV28 to TRBJ2-2; 9 positions match TRBD2. Germline V gene sequence: CDR1 MDHEN, CDR2 SYDVKM. After removal of 4 bases from V and 10 bases from J, the junction contained 13 bases not matched to a gene. This CDR3 is built from 16 residues. The CDR3 here is CASSSRLAGGRAELFF. CDR3 DNA: TGTGCCAGCAGTTCCCGACTCGCGGGGGGGCGTGCGGAGCTGTTTTTT.

The chain joins TRBV30 to TRBJ2-1; weak D call: TRBD1 (5 bases). The V gene lost 2 bases and the J gene lost 10 bases, with 15 bases spanning the gap. This CDR3 region has 13 residues. Per germline, CDR1 GTSNPN and CDR2 SVGIG (reference sequence). The CDR3, as DNA: TGTGCCTGGAGTTTCGCGCCGCAGGGAGAGCAGTTCTTC. This encodes CAWSFAPQGEQFF.

This chain connects TRBV18 to TRBJ1-5, with D unclear. CDR1 is KGHSH, CDR2 LQKENI, per germline. The CDR3 sequence is 15 residues long. Deletions cut 2 bases from V and 5 bases from J, with 13 bases between. This CDR3 reads CASSPFEPGDQPQHF. As DNA, the CDR3 is TGTGCCAGCTCACCATTCGAGCCCGGGGATCAGCCCCAGCATTTT. The variable domain in full, with the rest retrieved from reference TRBV18 and TRBJ1-5, is NAGVMQNPRHLVRRRGQEARLRCSPMKGHSHVYWYRQLPEEGLKFMVYLQKENIIDESGMPKERFSAEFPKEGPSILRIQQVVRGDSAAYFCASSPFEPGDQPQHFGDGTRLSIL.

The chain has TRBV28 and TRBJ2-1, with TRBD1 matching 7 bases. This CDR3 has 12 residues. J lost 10 bases, V lost 7 bases, and 7 bases had no gene match. The V gene's germline CDR1 is MDHEN and CDR2 SYDVKM. The CDR3 spells CASTDRAREQFF. The CDR3 coding sequence is TGTGCCAGCACCGACAGGGCCCGGGAGCAGTTCTTC.

The CDR3 sequence: CASTPALRTDGSYEQYF. The CDR3 nucleotides read TGTGCCAGCACCCCCGCCCTCCGGACTGATGGCTCCTACGAGCAGTACTTC. The chain is built from TRBV7-9 and TRBJ2-7; possible D gene TRBD2, 5 bases. Germline CDR1 is SEHNR and CDR2 is FQNEAQ (reference sequence). The CDR3 length is 17 residues. Deletions cut 7 bases from V and 0 bases from J, with 22 bases between.

V is TRBV9 and J is TRBJ2-3, with D unclear. Germline V gives CDR1 SGDLS, CDR2 YYNGEE. V was shortened by 3 bases and J by 1 base, with 12 bases between the two germline ends. The CDR3 runs to 15 residues. Here the CDR3 DNA reads TGTGCCAGCAGCGCCCGAACGGAGCGCACAGATACGCAGTATTTT. Its protein is CASSARTERTDTQYF.

The V and J genes are TRBV29-1 and TRBJ1-2, with unresolved D. V was cut by 6 bases and J by 0 bases, with 11 bases left in between. The CDR3 covers 13 residues. Germline values: CDR1 SQVTM, CDR2 ANQGSEA. The chain's CDR3 is CSVFDGANYGYTF. The CDR3 bases are TGCAGCGTGTTCGACGGAGCTAACTATGGCTACACCTTC.

This clone was detected only once. J is TRBJ1-1 and V is TRBV19; no clear D gene. Looked up from germline, CDR1 is LNHDA and CDR2 is SQIVND (reference sequence). CDR3 length: 14 residues. V lost 5 bases, J lost 3 bases, and 13 bases lay in between. The CDR3 sequence is CASSVYYSDTEAFF. CDR3 coding DNA: TGTGCCAGTAGTGTCTACTATTCGGACACTGAAGCTTTCTTT.